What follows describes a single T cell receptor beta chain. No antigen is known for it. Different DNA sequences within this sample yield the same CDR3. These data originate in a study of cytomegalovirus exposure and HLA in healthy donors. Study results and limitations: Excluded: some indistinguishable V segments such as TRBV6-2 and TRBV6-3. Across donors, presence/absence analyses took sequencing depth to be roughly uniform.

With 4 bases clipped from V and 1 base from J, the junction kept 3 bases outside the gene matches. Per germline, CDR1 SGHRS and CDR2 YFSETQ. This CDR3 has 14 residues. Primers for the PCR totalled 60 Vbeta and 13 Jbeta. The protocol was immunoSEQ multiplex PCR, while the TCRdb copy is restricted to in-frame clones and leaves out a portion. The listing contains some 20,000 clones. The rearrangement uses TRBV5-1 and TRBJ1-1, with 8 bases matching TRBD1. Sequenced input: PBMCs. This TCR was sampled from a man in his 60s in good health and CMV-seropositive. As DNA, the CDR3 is TGCGCCAGCAGCCCTGGGACAGGGAACACTGAAGCTTTCTTT. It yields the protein CASSPGTGNTEAFF.